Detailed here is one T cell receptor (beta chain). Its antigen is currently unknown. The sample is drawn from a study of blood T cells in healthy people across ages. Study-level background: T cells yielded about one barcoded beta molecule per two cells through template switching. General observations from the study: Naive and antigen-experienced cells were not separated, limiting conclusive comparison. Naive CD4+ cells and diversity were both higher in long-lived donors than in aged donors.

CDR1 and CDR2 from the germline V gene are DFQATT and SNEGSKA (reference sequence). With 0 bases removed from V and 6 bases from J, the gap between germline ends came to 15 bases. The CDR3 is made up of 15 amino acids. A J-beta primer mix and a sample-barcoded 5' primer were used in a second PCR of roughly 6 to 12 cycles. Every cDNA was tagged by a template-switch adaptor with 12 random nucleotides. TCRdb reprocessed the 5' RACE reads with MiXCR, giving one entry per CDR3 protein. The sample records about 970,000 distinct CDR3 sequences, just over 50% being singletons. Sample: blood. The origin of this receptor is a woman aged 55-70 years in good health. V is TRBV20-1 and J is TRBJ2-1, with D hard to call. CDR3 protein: CSARDLAAGPNEQFF. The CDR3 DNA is TGCAGTGCTAGAGACCTCGCGGCTGGCCCCAATGAGCAGTTCTTC.